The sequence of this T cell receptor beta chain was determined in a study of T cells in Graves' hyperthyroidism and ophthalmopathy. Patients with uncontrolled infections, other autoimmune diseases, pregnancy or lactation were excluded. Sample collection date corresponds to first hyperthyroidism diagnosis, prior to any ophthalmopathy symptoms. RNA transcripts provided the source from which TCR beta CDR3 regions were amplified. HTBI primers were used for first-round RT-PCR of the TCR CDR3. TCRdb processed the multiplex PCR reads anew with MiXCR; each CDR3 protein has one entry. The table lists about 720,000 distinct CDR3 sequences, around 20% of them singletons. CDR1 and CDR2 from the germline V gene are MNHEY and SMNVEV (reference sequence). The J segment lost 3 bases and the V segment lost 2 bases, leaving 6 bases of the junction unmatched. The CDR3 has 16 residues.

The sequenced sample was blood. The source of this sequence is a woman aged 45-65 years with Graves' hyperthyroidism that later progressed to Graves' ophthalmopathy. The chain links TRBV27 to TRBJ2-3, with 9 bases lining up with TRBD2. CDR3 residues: CASSLTSGRITDTQYF. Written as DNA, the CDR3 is TGTGCCAGCAGTTTAACTAGCGGGCGCATTACAGATACGCAGTATTTT.